This TCR beta chain came from a study of blood T cell repertoires in COVID-19. About the study: Acute-phase and convalescent COVID-19 samples originated in the United States, Italy and Spain. From T cells, B-cell-depleted T cells, or PBMCs came the material, which was cDNA or gDNA.

CDR3 size: 15 residues. Looked up from germline, CDR1 is MNHEY and CDR2 is SMNVEV (reference sequence). V lost 2 bases to trimming and J lost 4 bases, with 12 bases between them. Authors' analysis steps: Estimation of nucleated cell counts relied on the amplification of reference gene primers. Using immunoSEQ multiplex PCR, the repertoire was profiled, and TCRdb retains in-frame clones only, with some absent. D and trimming come from the DNA, and the V and J calls and clone size come from that table. The table shows 53,000 or so clones, with around four fifths occurring only once. The source is a human donor in a cohort sampled during active COVID-19. The V and J genes are TRBV27 and TRBJ1-5; TRBD1 might be the D (6 bases). The sequenced sample consisted of peripheral blood. The CDR3: CASSLAGAYNQPQHF. The DNA of the CDR3 is TGTGCCAGCAGTTTAGCAGGGGCCTATAATCAGCCCCAGCATTTT.